The rows below give T cell receptor beta chains drawn from one sample of a study of shared T cell receptors in the human thymus. Clones were sequenced by immunoSEQ multiplex PCR, and TCRdb holds only the in-frame ones, with some missing. The sample includes 720,000 or so clones, 70% to 90% of them seen just once. These data also featured in a second study, about human thymus T cells.

Material: thymocytes. Receptors originate from a girl under three years old with a congenital heart defect. The CDR3 runs from the conserved cysteine through the conserved F or W. D genes are given only for firm matches. Size is omitted from some rows. Given values are once, few, many or a class for expanded clones.

TRBJ1-1,TRBD1,TRBV4-1,NA,CASSHTNRGRTEAFF,TGCGCCAGCAGCCACACCAACAGGGGACGCACTGAAGCTTTCTTT
TRBJ1-6,NA,TRBV28,few,CASSPLTGRQNSPLHF,TGTGCCAGCAGTCCACTTACAGGAAGGCAGAATTCACCCCTCCACTTT
TRBJ2-5,NA,TRBV7-9,few,CASSLGGQETQYF,TGTGCCAGCAGCTTAGGAGGCCAAGAGACCCAGTACTTC
TRBJ1-6,NA,TRBV27,NA,CASSWGGSPLHF,TGTGCCAGCAGTTGGGGGGGTTCACCCCTCCACTTT
TRBJ2-1,NA,TRBV2,once,CAIKRAGEKNEQFF,TGTGCCATCAAAAGGGCAGGGGAAAAAAATGAGCAGTTCTTC
TRBJ2-1,NA,TRBV20-1,NA,CSARNEQFF,TGCAGTGCTCGCAATGAGCAGTTCTTC
TRBJ1-2,TRBD1,TRBV4-1,NA,CASSQARDRGGGYTF,TGCGCCAGCAGCCAAGCCCGGGACAGGGGTGGCGGCTACACCTTC
TRBJ1-2,NA,TRBV29-1,few,CSVETGKEYGYTF,TGCAGCGTCGAAACAGGGAAGGAATATGGCTACACCTTC
TRBJ2-1,NA,TRBV2,NA,CASSEVPPSSPSDNEQFF,TGTGCCAGCAGTGAAGTACCCCCAAGTAGTCCCAGCGACAATGAGCAGTTCTTC
TRBJ1-1,NA,TRBV25-1,NA,CASSCPRGTEAFF,TGTGCCAGCAGTTGCCCGCGAGGGACTGAAGCTTTCTTT
TRBJ1-5,TRBD1,TRBV19,NA,CASQPRTGDQPQHF,TGTGCCAGCCAACCTCGGACAGGGGATCAGCCCCAGCATTTT
TRBJ1-6,NA,TRBV25-1,NA,CASSARAAKQEGASPLHF,TGTGCCAGCAGTGCCAGAGCCGCTAAACAGGAGGGAGCTTCACCCCTCCACTTT
TRBJ1-5,TRBD1,TRBV5-1,NA,CASRPGQGNQPQHF,TGCGCCAGCAGACCCGGACAGGGAAATCAGCCCCAGCATTTT
TRBJ2-6,TRBD1,TRBV14,NA,CASSQPKGAIHSGANVLTF,TGTGCCAGCAGTCAACCCAAGGGGGCCATCCACTCTGGGGCCAACGTTCTGACTTTC
TRBJ1-4,NA,TRBV7-9,few,CASSRGTTNEKLFF,TGTGCCAGCAGCCGAGGGACAACTAATGAAAAACTGTTTTTT
TRBJ1-2,NA,TRBV7-6,NA,CASSHYSGDPPKNYGYTF,TGTGCCAGCAGCCACTACTCCGGCGATCCCCCTAAAAACTATGGCTACACCTTC
TRBJ1-2,NA,TRBV6-5,NA,CASSKTGGTSYGYTF,TGTGCCAGCAGTAAAACCGGGGGTACCAGCTATGGCTACACCTTC
TRBJ1-1,TRBD1,TRBV27,NA,CASSHRGPPDTEAFF,TGTGCCAGCAGTCACAGGGGGCCTCCTGACACTGAAGCTTTCTTT
TRBJ2-1,NA,TRBV2,NA,CASSEGHPGYNEQFF,TGTGCCAGCAGTGAAGGTCACCCAGGCTACAATGAGCAGTTCTTC
TRBJ1-5,NA,TRBV5-8,NA,CASSLAGNQPQHF,TGTGCCAGCAGCTTGGCGGGCAATCAGCCCCAGCATTTT
TRBJ2-1,NA,TRBV30,NA,CAWSVFAGKVRSYNEQFF,TGTGCCTGGAGTGTATTCGCGGGGAAGGTTCGGTCATACAATGAGCAGTTCTTC
TRBJ1-5,NA,TRBV28,few,CASSLSRDQPQHF,TGTGCCAGCAGCCTGTCGAGGGATCAGCCCCAGCATTTT
TRBJ2-2,TRBD1,TRBV11-2,NA,CASSLEYIQGAAGELFF,TGTGCCAGCAGCTTAGAGTATATCCAGGGGGCGGCCGGGGAGCTGTTTTTT
TRBJ1-1,NA,TRBV7-8,NA,CASSSSWGGRVGEAFF,TGTGCCAGCAGCTCAAGCTGGGGGGGCAGGGTGGGAGAAGCTTTCTTT
TRBJ1-3,NA,TRBV5-6,few,CASSLTGPRNTIYF,TGTGCCAGCAGCCTAACAGGGCCCCGAAACACCATATATTTT
TRBJ2-1,NA,TRBV7-3,once,CASSSVAGSSNEQFF,TGTGCCAGCAGCTCCGTTGCGGGGTCATCCAATGAGCAGTTCTTC
TRBJ2-7,NA,TRBV28,NA,CASSQHTGEAYEQYF,TGTGCCAGCAGTCAACACACAGGGGAGGCGTACGAGCAGTACTTC
TRBJ1-2,TRBD1,TRBV6-1,NA,CAVRDRGTGGYTF,TGTGCCGTCAGGGACAGGGGGACCGGTGGCTACACCTTC
TRBJ2-1,TRBD2,TRBV5-1,NA,CASSTGLAEYNEQFF,TGCGCCAGCAGCACGGGACTAGCGGAATACAATGAGCAGTTCTTC
TRBJ2-7,NA,TRBV27,NA,CASSSMGGAYEQYF,TGTGCCAGCAGTAGTATGGGGGGTGCTTACGAGCAGTACTTC
TRBJ2-5,NA,TRBV27,NA,CASSLKRGEETQYF,TGTGCCAGCAGTTTAAAAAGGGGCGAAGAGACCCAGTACTTC
TRBJ1-1,NA,TRBV7-5,NA,CARSDRNPRGYTEAFF,TGTGCCAGAAGCGACAGGAACCCAAGGGGCTACACTGAAGCTTTCTTT
TRBJ2-6,NA,TRBV19,NA,CASSIPRSGANVLTF,TGTGCCAGTAGTATACCCCGCTCTGGGGCCAACGTCCTGACTTTC
TRBJ1-1,TRBD1,TRBV5-1,NA,CASSSGGFSEAFF,TGCGCCAGCAGCTCAGGGGGGTTCTCTGAAGCTTTCTTT
TRBJ2-3,NA,TRBV5-1,NA,CASSFLSGRGATKTSTDTQYF,TGCGCCAGCAGCTTTCTTTCGGGCCGGGGGGCCACTAAAACTAGCACAGATACGCAGTATTTT
TRBJ2-5,TRBD2,TRBV28,NA,CASSFMGLAGGETQYF,TGTGCCAGCAGCTTTATGGGACTAGCGGGGGGGGAGACCCAGTACTTC
TRBJ1-6,NA,TRBV10-3,NA,CAISVARTVGAYNSPLHF,TGTGCCATCAGTGTGGCCAGGACAGTCGGCGCCTATAATTCACCCCTCCACTTT
TRBJ1-2,NA,TRBV6-1,NA,CASDSSSNYGYTF,TGTGCCAGTGACAGCTCTTCTAACTATGGCTACACCTTC
TRBJ2-7,NA,TRBV7-2,NA,CASSLGQSAYEQYF,TGTGCCAGCAGCTTGGGGCAGTCGGCCTACGAGCAGTACTTC
TRBJ1-5,NA,TRBV9,NA,CASSDERSNQPQHF,TGTGCCAGCAGCGATGAGCGGAGTAATCAGCCCCAGCATTTT
TRBJ2-1,TRBD1,TRBV7-6,NA,CASSSPEGQGAFDRYNEQFF,TGTGCCAGCAGCTCTCCTGAGGGACAGGGGGCGTTTGATCGATACAATGAGCAGTTCTTC
TRBJ2-1,TRBD2,TRBV4-3,few,CASSQASTGGSSYNEQFF,TGCGCCAGCAGCCAAGCCTCCACGGGGGGGAGCTCCTACAATGAGCAGTTCTTC
TRBJ2-7,TRBD1,TRBV6-5,NA,CATYRGSYEQYF,TGTGCCACCTACAGGGGATCATACGAGCAGTACTTC
TRBJ2-1,NA,TRBV5-8,NA,CASSALTWRGRDEQFF,TGTGCCAGCAGCGCATTGACCTGGCGGGGTCGAGATGAGCAGTTCTTC